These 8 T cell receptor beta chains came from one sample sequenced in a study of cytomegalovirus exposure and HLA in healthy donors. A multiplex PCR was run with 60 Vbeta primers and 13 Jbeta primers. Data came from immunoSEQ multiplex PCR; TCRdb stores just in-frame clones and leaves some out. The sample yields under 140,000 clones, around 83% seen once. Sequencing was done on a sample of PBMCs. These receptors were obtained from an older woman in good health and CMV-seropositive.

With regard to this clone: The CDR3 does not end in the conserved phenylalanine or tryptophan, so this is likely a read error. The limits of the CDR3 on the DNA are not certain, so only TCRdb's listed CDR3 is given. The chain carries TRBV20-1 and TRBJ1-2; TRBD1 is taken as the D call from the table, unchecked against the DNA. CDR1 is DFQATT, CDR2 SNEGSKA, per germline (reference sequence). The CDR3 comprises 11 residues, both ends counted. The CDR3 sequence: CSARDLGQGAY.

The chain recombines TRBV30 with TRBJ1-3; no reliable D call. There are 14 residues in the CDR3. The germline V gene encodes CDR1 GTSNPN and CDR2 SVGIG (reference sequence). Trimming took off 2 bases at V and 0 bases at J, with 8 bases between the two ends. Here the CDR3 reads CAWSLSTSGNTIYF. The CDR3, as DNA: TGTGCCTGGAGTCTTTCTACCTCTGGAAACACCATATATTTT.

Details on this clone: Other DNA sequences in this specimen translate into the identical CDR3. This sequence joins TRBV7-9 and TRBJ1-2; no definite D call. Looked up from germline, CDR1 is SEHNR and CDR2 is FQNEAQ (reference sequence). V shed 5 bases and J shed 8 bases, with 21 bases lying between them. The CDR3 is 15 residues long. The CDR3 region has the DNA TGTGCCAGCAGCCCGCTCGGTATGCGCGGCTACGGCTACACCTTC. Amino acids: CASSPLGMRGYGYTF.

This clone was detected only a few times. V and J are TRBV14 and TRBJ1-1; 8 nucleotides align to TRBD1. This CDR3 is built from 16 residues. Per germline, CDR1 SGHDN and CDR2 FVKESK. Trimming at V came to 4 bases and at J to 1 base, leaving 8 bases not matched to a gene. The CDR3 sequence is CASSPLGQASNTEAFF. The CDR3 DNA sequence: TGTGCCAGCAGCCCCCTGGGACAGGCATCGAACACTGAAGCTTTCTTT. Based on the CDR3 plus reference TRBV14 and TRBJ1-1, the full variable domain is EAGVTQFPSHSVIEKGQTVTLRCDPISGHDNLYWYRRVMGKEIKFLLHFVKESKQDESGMPNNRFLAERTGGTYSTLKVQPAELEDSGVYFCASSPLGQASNTEAFFGQGTRLTVV.

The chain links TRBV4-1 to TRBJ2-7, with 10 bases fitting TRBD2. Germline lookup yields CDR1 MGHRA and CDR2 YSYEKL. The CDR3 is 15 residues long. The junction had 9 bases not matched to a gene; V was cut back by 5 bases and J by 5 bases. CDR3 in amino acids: CASSFHGTSVDEQYF. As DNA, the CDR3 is TGCGCCAGCAGCTTCCACGGGACTAGCGTCGACGAGCAGTACTTC.

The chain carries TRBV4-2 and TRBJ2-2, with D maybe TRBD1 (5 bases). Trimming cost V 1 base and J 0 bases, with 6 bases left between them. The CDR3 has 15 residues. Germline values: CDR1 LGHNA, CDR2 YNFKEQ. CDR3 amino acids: CASSQGRANTGELFF. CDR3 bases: TGTGCCAGCAGCCAAGGCAGGGCGAACACCGGGGAGCTGTTTTTT.

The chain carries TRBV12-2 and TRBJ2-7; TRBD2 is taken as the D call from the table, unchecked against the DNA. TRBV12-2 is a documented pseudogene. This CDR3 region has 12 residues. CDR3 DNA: TGTGCAAGTCGCTTTCCCGCCTACGAGCAGTACTTC. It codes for CASRFPAYEQYF.

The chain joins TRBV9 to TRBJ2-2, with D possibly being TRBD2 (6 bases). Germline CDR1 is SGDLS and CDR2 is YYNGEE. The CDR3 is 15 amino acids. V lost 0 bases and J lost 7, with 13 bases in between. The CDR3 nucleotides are TGTGCCAGCAGCGTAGGGCCGGGAGTTATCGGGGAGCTGTTTTTT. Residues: CASSVGPGVIGELFF. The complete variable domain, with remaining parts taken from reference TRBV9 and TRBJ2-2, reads DSGVTQTPKHLITATGQRVTLRCSPRSGDLSVYWYQQSLDQGLQFLIQYYNGEERAKGNILERFSAQQFPDLHSELNLSSLELGDSALYFCASSVGPGVIGELFFGEGSRLTVL.